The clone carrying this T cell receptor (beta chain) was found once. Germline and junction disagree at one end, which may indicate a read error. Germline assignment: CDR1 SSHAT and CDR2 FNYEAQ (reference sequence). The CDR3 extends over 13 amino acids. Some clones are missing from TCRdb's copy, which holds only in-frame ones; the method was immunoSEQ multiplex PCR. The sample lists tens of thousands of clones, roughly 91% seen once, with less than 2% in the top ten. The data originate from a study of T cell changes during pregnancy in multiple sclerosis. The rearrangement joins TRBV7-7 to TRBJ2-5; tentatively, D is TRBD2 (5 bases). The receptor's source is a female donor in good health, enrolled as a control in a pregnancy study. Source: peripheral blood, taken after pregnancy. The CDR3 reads CASSLVRRETQYF. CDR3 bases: TGTGCTAGCAGCTTAGTGCGGAGGGAGACCCAGTACTTC.